This T cell receptor (beta chain) emerged from a study of blood T cell repertoires in COVID-19. About the study: Donors in the United States, Italy and Spain gave samples during acute or convalescent COVID-19. Sources were T cells, B-cell-depleted T cells, or PBMCs; the material itself was cDNA or gDNA.

Germline assignment: CDR1 GTSNPN and CDR2 SVGIG (reference sequence). The CDR3 spans 12 residues. V was clipped by 3 bases and J by 8 bases, with 10 bases between them. Per the study methods: Reference gene primer amplification gave estimated nucleated cell counts. Only in-frame clones appear in the TCRdb table, and some are missing; sequencing was by immunoSEQ multiplex PCR. The V and J calls and clone size come from that table; D and trimming were worked out from the DNA. The profile shows fewer than 90,000 clones, more than 80% of them singletons. The chain couples TRBV30 to TRBJ1-4; D is ambiguous. This TCR was sampled from a human donor in a cohort sampled during active COVID-19. Source material: peripheral blood. In DNA, the CDR3 is TGTGCCTGGAGCCCCCGGGTGGAAAAACTGTTTTTT. Its protein is CAWSPRVEKLFF.